The 8 T cell receptor beta chains listed next were all sequenced from one sample in a study of blood T cell repertoires in COVID-19. Here immunoSEQ multiplex PCR was the method, and the copy in TCRdb shows in-frame clones only, minus some. The table lists around 220,000 clones, 75% to 95% of them singletons. The sequencing sample was made of PBMCs or T cells enriched from blood (not recorded which). Source of these receptors: a woman under 30 who had recovered from COVID-19.

Only a few counts were recorded for this clone. V gene TRBV7-2 combines with J gene TRBJ2-7; 7 bases line up with TRBD1. V lost 0 bases and J lost 3; bases outside the gene matches: 5. Germline V lookup: CDR1 SGHTA, CDR2 FQGNSA. CDR3 length equals 15 residues. The DNA of the CDR3 is TGTGCCAGCAGCTTAGCGGGACAGACCCACTACGAGCAGTACTTC. It encodes CASSLAGQTHYEQYF.

This clone was detected once. The V gene is TRBV9, the J gene TRBJ1-3; D call uncertain. This CDR3 is built from 15 residues. Trimming took 0 bases from V and 2 from J, leaving 9 bases between them. Germline V gives CDR1 SGDLS, CDR2 YYNGEE. CDR3 residues: CASSVDAGTGNTIYF. CDR3 nucleotide sequence: TGTGCCAGCAGCGTAGATGCGGGAACTGGAAACACCATATATTTT.

The chain combines TRBV3-1 (or the pseudogene TRBV3-2) with TRBJ1-1; 8 bases line up with TRBD1. Unmatched junction bases numbered 6, after V lost 4 bases and J lost 5 bases. The CDR3 has 14 amino acids. The germline gives CDR1 LGHDT, CDR2 YNNKEL (reference sequence). The CDR3 sequence: CASSPRTGRTEAFF. DNA for the CDR3: TGTGCCAGCAGCCCCCGGACAGGGCGAACTGAAGCTTTCTTT.

The chain combines TRBV11-3 with TRBJ1-6; D not resolved. Trimming removed 3 bases at V and 7 bases at J, with 10 bases between. Germline CDR1 is SGHNT and CDR2 is YENEEA. The CDR3 extends over 14 amino acids. The CDR3 nucleotides are TGTGCCAGCAGCTTTTGGACGGGGAATTCACCCCTCCACTTT. Amino acids: CASSFWTGNSPLHF. The variable domain in full, completed from reference TRBV11-3 and TRBJ1-6, reads EAGVVQSPRYKIIEKKQPVAFWCNPISGHNTLYWYLQNLGQGPELLIRYENEEAVDDSQLPKDRFSAERLKGVDSTLKIQPAELGDSAVYLCASSFWTGNSPLHFGNGTRLTVT.

The V call is TRBV28, the J call TRBJ2-3, with D possibly matching TRBD1 (7 bases). The CDR3 is 15 residues long. Between the trimmed V and J ends, which lost 5 bases and 1 base, there was a span of 13 bases. In germline, CDR1 is MDHEN, CDR2 SYDVKM. CDR3 loop: CASSGGGIGTDTQYF. The CDR3 nucleotides are TGTGCCAGCAGTGGAGGGGGCATAGGCACAGATACGCAGTATTTT.

The V gene is TRBV11-1, the J gene TRBJ1-6; 7 positions match TRBD1. Per the germline V gene, CDR1 is SGHAT and CDR2 is FQDESV (reference sequence). J gave up 9 bases and V 5 bases, and 4 bases lay outside the gene matches. This CDR3 has 13 amino acids. The CDR3 loop reads CASSLDRASPLHF. CDR3 DNA sequence: TGTGCCAGCAGCCTCGACAGGGCTTCACCCCTCCACTTT.

This clone was seen once. The CDR3 loop is CASSYSFGAGTEAFF. DNA for the CDR3: TGTGCCAGCAGTTACTCATTTGGGGCGGGAACTGAAGCTTTCTTT. The chain couples TRBV6-5 to TRBJ1-1, with D tentatively TRBD1 (5 bases). The CDR3 spans 15 residues. CDR1 MNHEY and CDR2 SVGAGI come from the germline V gene. Trimming shortened V by 0 bases and J by 5 bases, and 13 bases separated the two germline ends.

This chain connects TRBV9 to TRBJ2-1; 7 bases map to TRBD2. CDR3 length: 16 amino acids. The V gene end was trimmed by 4 bases and the J gene end by 8 bases; junction bases not matched to a gene: 15. Germline CDR1 is SGDLS and CDR2 is YYNGEE. The CDR3 sequence is CASSSIALGGRDEQFF. The CDR3 nucleotides are TGTGCCAGCAGCTCCATAGCCCTCGGAGGGAGGGATGAGCAGTTCTTC.